Listed here is a single TCR beta chain. The antigen this receptor binds is unknown. No much larger clonotype is one base removed from it; base qualities were not supplied. The CDR3 goes from the cysteine to the phenylalanine over 16 residues. Kept here is only the CDR3 DNA, which spans 48 bases and is read in frame from base 1. CDR1 and CDR2, per the germline V gene, are MGHDK and SYGVNS. V lost 6 bases and J lost 3 bases; the stretch between them is 18 bases long. This specimen belongs to a study of T cell clones after liver transplantation (dated by TCRdb to between 2018 and 2021). For the study in its entirety: ITN030ST, the source of the samples, was a randomized trial that attempted immunosuppression withdrawal within 2 years of liver transplantation. Donor-reactive T cell clones were identified using TCRbeta sequencing after a pre-transplant mixed lymphocyte reaction and were then followed in post-transplant blood. As an antigen-independent comparator for the donor-reactive sequences, third party-reactive TCRbeta sequences from pre-transplant MLRs were identified as well. Of the eight recipients, a few were HCV-positive, while the remaining recipients had been transplanted for non-autoimmune, non-viral indications. Until randomization at 12-24 months post-transplant, subjects were given standard immunosuppression, with no induction therapy. Tolerance meant complete immunosuppression withdrawal for at least one year without liver enzymes rising beyond twice the upper limit of normal. Blood samples were taken pre-transplant, pre-randomization before withdrawal, and post-randomization after full withdrawal or failed withdrawal. The studied cohort comprised 8 liver transplant recipients, 3 classified as tolerant and 5 as non-tolerant.

High-throughput TCRbeta CDR3 sequencing of frozen genomic DNA was performed by immunoSEQ, with PCR amplification, mapping, bias correction and internal controls included. Regarding the original processing steps: Only productive rearrangements were retained, and each unique TCRbeta sequence was defined by its CDR3 nucleotide sequence together with its V and J gene. Donor-reactive sequences required at least 5-fold expansion in CFSE-low cells versus unstimulated pre-transplant cells and at least 0.01% frequency. Per-subject minimum frequency thresholds, based on the lowest-template unstimulated sample, ensured at least 90% detection power. Jensen-Shannon divergence between the top 1000 TCRbeta sequences after and before transplant was used to measure repertoire turnover. Two-sided Fisher's exact tests were used to test for changes in how often donor-reactive sequences were detected. TCRdb mirrors the immuneACCESS table, restricted to in-frame sequences. Some clones are absent from its copies; in checked studies, under half trace to an unresolved V gene, and the reason for the others is unknown. That table supplies the V and J calls and clone size; D and trimming were determined from the DNA. Recorded for this sample are 40,000 to 65,000 clones; about 81% of them occurred a single time. In total, the top ten clones hold around 7.8% of the sample.

The sample's time point label, decoded: pre-transplant. Unstimulated PBMCs, after thawing, were stained for CD3, CD4 and CD8 and then FACS-sorted into CD3+CD4+ and CD3+CD8+ populations. All 8 studied subjects were randomized to immunosuppression withdrawal. The Qiagen DNeasy Blood and Tissue Kit was used to isolate genomic DNA. Study-wide conclusions, independent of this receptor: Donor-reactive sequences declined more than third party-reactive ones, suggesting partial antigen-specific deletion unrelated to withdrawal success. Because of small, heterogeneous patient numbers and non-standardized post-transplant time points, the conclusions were only preliminary. Because allograft tissue specimens were not available, migration of donor-reactive T cells into the graft, rather than deletion, may have occurred. In most of the 8 subjects, regardless of tolerance or HCV status, circulating donor-reactive CD4 TCRbeta sequences dropped significantly post-transplant. In a couple of subjects, low numbers of available donor cells limited the measurable donor-reactive repertoire. When repertoire turnover was accounted for, significantly reduced detection of donor-reactive sequences was found in 7 of 8 subjects for CD4 and in 8 of 8 subjects for CD8.

The chain couples TRBV25-1 to TRBJ1-5, and TRBD1 may be the D gene, going by 6 matching bases. Material: CD4+ T cells from blood, obtained before liver transplant. The source of this sequence is a human donor who received a liver transplant. The bases are TGTGCCAGCAGGACACAGGGCTGGAGTGCCAATCAGCCCCAGCATTTT. It specifies CASRTQGWSANQPQHF.